One and the same sample provided the 9 T cell receptor beta chains below, sequenced in a study of cytomegalovirus exposure and HLA in healthy donors. Primers: 60 Vbeta forward and 13 Jbeta reverse. Profiled with immunoSEQ multiplex PCR; TCRdb holds only in-frame clones, not every one. Among about 190,000 clones listed, around three quarters were seen once. Sequencing was carried out using PBMCs. Source of these receptors: a woman between 18 and 30 years old in good health and CMV-seronegative.

For the CDR3, the DNA is TGTGCCAGCATTAGGGGACTTGGCACAGATACGCAGTATTTT. Translated: CASIRGLGTDTQYF. The chain is built from TRBV2 and TRBJ2-3; TRBD2 might be the D (6 bases). V was trimmed by 7 bases and J by 1 base, leaving 12 bases between them. Germline V gives CDR1 SNHLY, CDR2 FYNNEI. The CDR3 sequence is 14 residues long.

The chain recombines TRBV9 with TRBJ2-7; the D gene is possibly TRBD2 (7 bases). The length of the CDR3 is 16 residues. Germline assignment: CDR1 SGDLS and CDR2 YYNGEE. The V and J ends lost 4 bases and 3 bases respectively, with 20 bases between them. CDR3 amino acids: CASSLSDGGGGYEQYF. The CDR3 DNA reads as TGTGCCAGCAGCCTTAGCGACGGGGGAGGGGGCTACGAGCAGTACTTC.

This chain links TRBV9 with TRBJ2-5; 9 bases match TRBD1. There are 14 residues in the CDR3. Trimming took 3 bases from V and 5 from J; bases not matched to a gene: 5. Germline loops: CDR1 SGDLS, CDR2 YYNGEE. Here the CDR3 reads CASSGTGGAETQYF. As DNA, the CDR3 is TGTGCCAGCAGCGGTACAGGGGGCGCGGAGACCCAGTACTTC.

The chain links TRBV7-3 to TRBJ2-5, with D possibly being TRBD2 (5 bases). The better agreement between TRBJ2-7 and the DNA end casts doubt on the J call. Germline CDR1 is SGHTA and CDR2 is FQGTGA. This CDR3 is built from 14 residues. CDR3 region: CASSFIPGIYEQYF. DNA for the CDR3: TGTGCCAGCAGCTTTATCCCGGGGATATACGAGCAGTACTTC.

The rearrangement uses TRBV6-1 and TRBJ2-4, with D possibly matching TRBD1 (6 bases). This CDR3 is built from 15 residues. Trimming took 3 bases from V and 4 from J, leaving 13 bases between them. Germline loops: CDR1 MNHNS, CDR2 SASEGT. The CDR3 DNA sequence: TGTGCCAGCAGTGACCCAGGGGACCCTAAAAACATTCAGTACTTC. It yields the protein CASSDPGDPKNIQYF.

V is TRBV28 and J is TRBJ1-2; TRBD1 aligns across 8 bases. CDR1 is MDHEN and CDR2 is SYDVKM in the germline V gene. The CDR3 is 14 amino acids. Trimming at V came to 4 bases and at J to 4 bases, leaving 5 bases not matched to a gene. CDR3 residues: CASSSPDRVYGYTF. For the CDR3, the DNA is TGTGCCAGCAGTTCCCCGGACAGGGTCTATGGCTACACCTTC.

The J gene is TRBJ1-1, the V gene TRBV2; D ambiguous. V lost 6 bases and J 6 bases, leaving 8 bases between the germline ends. Germline V gene data show CDR1 as SNHLY and CDR2 as FYNNEI. The CDR3 is 11 amino acids. The CDR3 nucleotides are TGTGCCAGCAGAGAGGGCCCTGAAGCTTTCTTT. Protein: CASREGPEAFF.

The V and J genes are TRBV21-1 and TRBJ2-7; no DNA check was done on the table's D call, TRBD2. TRBV21-1 is annotated as a pseudogene. CDR3 length equals 14 residues. The CDR3 spells CASSKKAPRAEQYF. As DNA, the CDR3 is TGTGCCAGCAGCAAAAAAGCCCCGAGGGCAGAGCAGTACTTC.

This sequence joins TRBV4-1 and TRBJ1-2; D is uncertain. The CDR3 covers 13 residues. CDR1 MGHRA and CDR2 YSYEKL come from the germline V gene. The V gene lost 4 bases and the J gene lost 2 bases, with 8 bases spanning the gap. CDR3 nucleotide sequence: TGCGCCAGCAGCCCCTCGGGGAACTATGGCTACACCTTC. Its translation is CASSPSGNYGYTF.